The 27 T cell receptor beta chains in this list originate from one sample, sequenced in a study of blood T cell repertoires in COVID-19. Generated by immunoSEQ multiplex PCR, the TCRdb table keeps only in-frame clones and is missing some. The sample includes 150,000 to 200,000 clones, more than 75% seen only once; the top ten take around 6.7%. The sample consisted of PBMCs or T cells enriched from blood (not recorded which). These receptors were collected from a woman aged 45-65 years who had recovered from COVID-19.

V usage is TRBV9 and J usage is TRBJ1-1; D not certain. Trimming pared 3 bases from V and 4 bases from J, leaving 19 bases between. The length of the CDR3 is 16 residues. Germline CDR1 is SGDLS and CDR2 is YYNGEE. The CDR3 loop is CASSAPPDGGSTEAFF. The CDR3 DNA follows: TGTGCCAGCAGCGCCCCTCCAGATGGTGGGAGCACTGAAGCTTTCTTT. The full variable domain, with the rest looked up from reference TRBV9 and TRBJ1-1, is DSGVTQTPKHLITATGQRVTLRCSPRSGDLSVYWYQQSLDQGLQFLIQYYNGEERAKGNILERFSAQQFPDLHSELNLSSLELGDSALYFCASSAPPDGGSTEAFFGQGTRLTVV.

The genes are TRBV11-3 and TRBJ2-3; the D gene is possibly TRBD1 (6 bases). Germline V CDR1 and CDR2: SGHNT, YENEEA. There are 15 residues in the CDR3. V dropped 0 bases and J dropped 2 bases, with 9 bases sitting between them. The CDR3 DNA follows: TGTGCCAGCAGCTTAGAAGGGGGTCTCACAGATACGCAGTATTTT. This gives the protein CASSLEGGLTDTQYF.

This chain connects TRBV5-1 to TRBJ1-4; the match to TRBD1 covers 8 bases. Losses at the gene ends were 0 bases for V and 7 bases for J; bases not matched to a gene: 8. CDR1 SGHRS and CDR2 YFSETQ come from the germline V gene. The CDR3 extends over 16 amino acids. Written as DNA, the CDR3 is TGCGCCAGCAGCTTGGCCCCGACAGGGGTTGGTGAAAAACTGTTTTTT. Translating it yields CASSLAPTGVGEKLFF.

J is TRBJ2-1 and V is TRBV12-3 or TRBV12-4; possibly TRBD2 for D (6 bases). Trimming stripped 6 bases from V and 6 bases from J, with 12 bases between. There are 13 residues in the CDR3. This CDR3 reads CASSKTRSNEQFF. CDR3 in DNA: TGTGCCAGCAGCAAGACTAGAAGCAATGAGCAGTTCTTC.

CDR3 loop: CASSLRGRGQPAGQPQHF. CDR3 DNA: TGTGCCAGCAGCTTAAGAGGTCGGGGACAGCCGGCGGGTCAGCCCCAGCATTTT. The chain uses TRBV11-3 and TRBJ1-5; the match to TRBD1 covers 7 bases. The CDR3 is 18 residues long. The V and J ends lost 2 bases and 6 bases, in that order; junction bases with no gene match: 16. The germline gives CDR1 SGHNT, CDR2 YENEEA.

A remark on this clone: This CDR3 is also generated by other DNA sequences in the sample. J is TRBJ1-6 and V is TRBV6-5, with D possibly being TRBD1 (6 bases). V dropped 2 bases and J dropped 10 bases, with 12 bases sitting between them. Germline V lookup: CDR1 MNHEY, CDR2 SVGAGI. The CDR3 is 14 residues long. CDR3 sequence: CASSYGRGNSPLHF. In DNA form, the CDR3 reads TGTGCCAGCAGTTACGGCAGGGGAAACTCACCCCTCCACTTT.

This clone was detected only a few times. The rearrangement links TRBV14 to TRBJ2-3, with a weak D call TRBD1 (6 bases). Looked up from germline, CDR1 is SGHDN and CDR2 is FVKESK. Trimming removed 1 base at V and 0 bases at J, with 11 bases between. CDR3 size: 16 residues. For the CDR3, the DNA is TGTGCCAGCAGCCAAGGAGGCAGGGGTAGCACAGATACGCAGTATTTT. It specifies CASSQGGRGSTDTQYF.

The chain links TRBV25-1 to TRBJ1-2, with 9 bases matching TRBD1. Germline V gene data show CDR1 as MGHDK and CDR2 as SYGVNS. Trimming cost V 2 bases and J 8 bases; bases outside gene matches: 3. This CDR3 has 13 residues. The CDR3 region is CASSERTGGGYTF. As DNA, the CDR3 is TGTGCCAGCAGTGAAAGAACAGGGGGCGGCTACACCTTC.

This clone turned up a few times. The chain carries TRBV7-8 and TRBJ1-2; D not resolved. Germline V gene sequence: CDR1 SGHVS, CDR2 FQNEAQ. V was clipped by 2 bases and J by 6 bases, with 19 bases between them. CDR3 size: 16 residues. CDR3 in amino acids: CASSLYGRGKEDGYTF. For the CDR3, the DNA is TGTGCCAGCAGCTTATATGGTCGAGGGAAGGAGGATGGCTACACCTTC.

This chain connects TRBV12-3 or TRBV12-4 to TRBJ1-1; D ambiguous. Trimming cost V 3 bases and J 4 bases, with 9 bases left between them. This CDR3 has 13 amino acids. CDR3 sequence (DNA): TGTGCCAGCAGTTTCAGGCTGGCCACTGAAGCTTTCTTT. Protein: CASSFRLATEAFF.

The rearrangement uses TRBV6-5 and TRBJ1-2; D unresolved. CDR3 size: 13 residues. V dropped 0 bases and J dropped 8 bases, with 10 bases sitting between them. Germline V gene lookup returns CDR1 MNHEY and CDR2 SVGAGI. The CDR3, as DNA: TGTGCCAGCAGTTACTCGATGATAGAAGGCTACACCTTC. As protein: CASSYSMIEGYTF.

This chain connects TRBV7-8 to TRBJ1-5; D is uncertain. The CDR3 sequence is 13 residues long. V was cut by 3 bases and J by 2 bases, with 5 bases left in between. Germline CDR1 and CDR2: SGHVS and FQNEAQ. The CDR3 nucleotides are TGTGCCAGCAGCTTGGCCCGCAATCAGCCCCAGCATTTT. Translated, it gives CASSLARNQPQHF.

This clone was found a few times. The chain has TRBV6-2 or TRBV6-3 and TRBJ2-5, with D unresolved. The CDR3 is made up of 16 amino acids. Deletions cut 3 bases from V and 5 bases from J, with 19 bases between. Germline V gene sequence: CDR1 MNHEY, CDR2 SVGEGT. CDR3 sequence reads: CASSYGLTQFGETQYF. The CDR3 bases are TGTGCCAGCAGTTATGGCCTGACACAGTTTGGTGAGACCCAGTACTTC.

The chain combines TRBV28 with TRBJ1-5; tentatively, D is TRBD1 (6 bases). V was pared by 4 bases and J by 1 base, with 20 bases between. The CDR3 runs 18 residues. Per germline, CDR1 MDHEN and CDR2 SYDVKM. Written as DNA, the CDR3 is TGTGCCAGCAGTTCCAGGGGAGTCCTTGAAGGCAGCAATCAGCCCCAGCATTTT. The encoded protein is CASSSRGVLEGSNQPQHF.

The rearrangement links TRBV19 to TRBJ2-4; possible D gene TRBD1, 5 bases. V was clipped by 9 bases and J by 10 bases, with 16 bases between them. CDR1 LNHDA and CDR2 SQIVND come from the germline V gene (reference sequence). The CDR3 is made up of 12 amino acids. This CDR3 reads CASWGRQGIQYF. In nucleotides, the CDR3 is TGTGCCAGCTGGGGCCGTCAAGGGATTCAGTACTTC.

This chain connects TRBV9 to TRBJ1-5; 7 bases are shared with TRBD1. The CDR3 covers 16 residues. Per germline, CDR1 SGDLS and CDR2 YYNGEE. Germline trimming cut 4 bases from V and 0 bases from J; bases unmatched to any gene: 7. The CDR3, as DNA: TGTGCCAGCAGCCCAGGCTGGACAGGTAGCAATCAGCCCCAGCATTTT. Protein: CASSPGWTGSNQPQHF.

Only a few counts were recorded for this clone. The chain carries TRBV25-1 and TRBJ1-1, with TRBD1 matching 7 bases. CDR1 MGHDK and CDR2 SYGVNS come from the germline V gene. The V segment lost 6 bases and the J segment 6 bases; nucleotides outside the gene matches: 7. The CDR3 has 13 amino acids. The CDR3 DNA sequence: TGTGCCAGCAGCCCGACAGGGAGCGCTGAAGCTTTCTTT. Translating gives CASSPTGSAEAFF. The whole variable domain, filled in from reference TRBV25-1 and TRBJ1-1, reads EADIYQTPRYLVIGTGKKITLECSQTMGHDKMYWYQQDPGMELHLIHYSYGVNSTEKGDLSSESTVSRIRTEHFPLTLESARPSHTSQYLCASSPTGSAEAFFGQGTRLTVV.

This clone was found once. V usage is TRBV19 and J usage is TRBJ1-2, with D hard to call. V lost 3 bases and J 1 base, leaving 18 bases between the germline ends. The CDR3 is 17 amino acids. Germline assignment: CDR1 LNHDA and CDR2 SQIVND (reference sequence). The CDR3 loop reads CASSMSLGRPDNYGYTF. CDR3 sequence (DNA): TGTGCCAGTAGTATGTCCCTGGGCAGACCAGATAACTATGGCTACACCTTC.

The gene calls are TRBV12-3 or TRBV12-4 and TRBJ1-2; weak D call: TRBD1 (6 bases). The CDR3 consists of 13 residues. V was cut by 6 bases and J by 3 bases, with 11 bases left in between. Here the CDR3 reads CASSRQVHYGYTF. The CDR3 bases are TGTGCCAGCAGCCGACAGGTGCACTATGGCTACACCTTC.

This clone was counted only a few times. This chain connects TRBV11-2 to TRBJ2-3, with 11 bases aligning to TRBD2. CDR3 size: 17 residues. From germline, CDR1 is SGHAT and CDR2 FQNNGV. The trim removed 4 bases at V and 2 bases at J, leaving 8 bases unmatched. The CDR3 DNA follows: TGTGCCAGCAGCTCCCGACTTAGCGGGGGGGTCACAGATACGCAGTATTTT. Its protein is CASSSRLSGGVTDTQYF. Full variable domain (outside the CDR3, taken from reference TRBV11-2 and TRBJ2-3): EAGVAQSPRYKIIEKRQSVAFWCNPISGHATLYWYQQILGQGPKLLIQFQNNGVVDDSQLPKDRFSAERLKGVDSTLKIQPAKLEDSAVYLCASSSRLSGGVTDTQYFGPGTRLTVL.

V and J are TRBV12-3 or TRBV12-4 and TRBJ2-3; D ambiguous. Trimming took off 5 bases at V and 6 bases at J, with 9 bases between the two ends. This CDR3 has 12 amino acids. CDR3 nucleotides: TGTGCCAGCAGTACCAGGTCGGATACGCAGTATTTT. Protein product: CASSTRSDTQYF.

The chain combines TRBV6-1 with TRBJ2-1, with D tentatively TRBD2 (7 bases). V lost 1 base and J 3 bases, leaving 22 bases between the germline ends. The CDR3 sequence is 19 residues long. Germline V CDR1 and CDR2: MNHNS, SASEGT. Written as DNA, the CDR3 is TGTGCCAGCAGTGAAGAGGGGGGGCAACCTCTTTCTTACTACAATGAGCAGTTCTTC. Its protein product is CASSEEGGQPLSYYNEQFF.

This clone appeared a single time. V gene TRBV3-1 (or the pseudogene TRBV3-2) combines with J gene TRBJ1-5, with D uncertain. The CDR3 is made up of 17 amino acids. Germline V gene lookup returns CDR1 LGHDT and CDR2 YNNKEL (reference sequence). Deletions cut 0 bases from V and 0 bases from J, with 12 bases between. The CDR3 is CASSQDRGSLSNQPQHF. CDR3 sequence (DNA): TGTGCCAGCAGCCAAGATCGTGGGAGTCTTAGCAATCAGCCCCAGCATTTT.

V is TRBV3-1 (or the pseudogene TRBV3-2) and J is TRBJ1-3; D not resolved. Germline values: CDR1 LGHDT, CDR2 YNNKEL (reference sequence). CDR3 length: 16 amino acids. V lost 1 base to trimming and J lost 0 bases, with 10 bases between them. CDR3 DNA: TGTGCCAGCAGCCAAGTGAGGGTTCGCTCTGGAAACACCATATATTTT. The encoded protein is CASSQVRVRSGNTIYF.

The V gene is TRBV10-3, the J gene TRBJ2-3, with 16 bases fitting TRBD2. With 6 bases clipped from V and 3 bases from J, the junction kept 0 bases outside the gene matches. Germline V gene sequence: CDR1 ENHRY, CDR2 SYGVKD. The CDR3 totals 15 residues. The CDR3 protein is CAIRGLAGGTDTQYF. DNA of the CDR3: TGTGCCATCAGGGGACTAGCGGGGGGGACAGATACGCAGTATTTT.

In regard to this clone: Within the sample, other DNA sequences also encode this same CDR3. CDR3 DNA sequence: TGCGCCAGCAGCTTGGGTCAGAACACCGGGGAGCTGTTTTTT. It codes for CASSLGQNTGELFF. The chain has TRBV5-1 and TRBJ2-2; D not resolved. CDR1 and CDR2 from the germline V gene are SGHRS and YFSETQ. The germline V and J ends were trimmed by 0 bases and 1 base, with 4 bases remaining between them. The CDR3 has 14 amino acids. Drawing the rest from reference TRBV5-1 and TRBJ2-2, the complete variable domain is KAGVTQTPRYLIKTRGQQVTLSCSPISGHRSVSWYQQTPGQGLQFLFEYFSETQRNKGNFPGRFSGRQFSNSRSEMNVSTLELGDSALYLCASSLGQNTGELFFGEGSRLTVL.

The table lists this clone with a count of one. The chain couples TRBV6-4 to TRBJ1-1, with TRBD1 matching over 9 bases. The germline CDR1 and CDR2 sequences are MRHNA and SNTAGT. The V and J ends lost 5 bases and 10 bases, in that order; junction bases with no gene match: 2. CDR3 length: 11 residues. The CDR3 DNA is TGTGCCAGCAGTCTGGACAGGGGAGCTTTCTTT. Its protein is CASSLDRGAFF.